A selection of T cell receptor beta chains follows, all from one sample in a study of blood T cell repertoires in COVID-19. Here immunoSEQ multiplex PCR was the method, and the copy in TCRdb shows in-frame clones only, minus some. The repertoire holds fewer than 350,000 clones, nearly 90% seen once, with 9% to 9.5% in the top ten. The sample taken for sequencing was peripheral blood. All receptors come from a young man with active or convalescent COVID-19. CDR3s include the opening cysteine and the closing phenylalanine or tryptophan.

CDR3aa	v_gene	j_gene
CASSLFEVRVSMNTEAFF	TRBV5-1	TRBJ1-1
CASSLGTGDNQPQHF	TRBV5-6	TRBJ1-5
CASPPPRGNYGYTF	TRBV7-9	TRBJ1-2
CASSQAGTRIPYEQYF	TRBV14	TRBJ2-7
CSASRDREWGTEAFF	TRBV20-1	TRBJ1-1
CASSLELTGELFF	TRBV11-2	TRBJ2-1
CASSLEGGPVADTQYF	TRBV5-1	TRBJ2-3
CASSSRGTDDYEQYF	TRBV5-5	TRBJ2-7
CASSDLLSDSGYTQYF	TRBV25-1	TRBJ2-3
CASSRRGSSGNTIYF	TRBV19	TRBJ1-3
CASSVGGGQSAGNTIYF	TRBV9	TRBJ1-3